The entry below describes one T cell receptor beta chain. No cognate antigen has been identified for it. Base qualities are not at hand, and no much larger clone is one base apart. This record belongs to a study of T cell responses to AZD1222 COVID-19 vaccine (dated by TCRdb to the early 2020s). A note on the overall study: AZD1222 recipients given second doses at about 4 weeks or at about 12 weeks were pooled, since spike-specific TCR depth and breadth were not found to differ between the two schedules. A total of 233 trial participants underwent TCR sequencing, of whom 200 to 220 had received two doses of AZD1222 and about 25 had received two doses of the MenACWY control vaccine. Trial participants were enrolled by age into 18-55, 56-69 and 70-plus year subgroups, with approximately 150, 30 and 60 TCR-sequenced participants respectively. Study-level results and caveats: Participants were mostly white British, with more females than males. The authors suggested clonal diversity may have been underestimated. Only five to seven AZD1222 recipients were SARS-CoV-2 seropositive at baseline, limiting conclusions about previously exposed vaccinees. Epitopes outside the regions mutated in the B.1.351 and B.1.1.7 variants were reportedly recognized by nearly half of the unique spike-specific TCRs. In the small 56-69-year group, the increase in depth fell short of significance, most likely because of low power. After two AZD1222 doses, both the breadth and the depth of spike-specific TCRs were significantly higher than at day 0 and than in MenACWY recipients. Because no samples from the day 14 peak response were available, repertoires could be characterized only after the peak T cell response. The vaccine-associated CD4 TCRs covered the entire spike protein, and the dominant responses fell in regions 160-218 and 743-854.

The CDR3 regions of human TCRbeta chains were subjected to immunosequencing. For the original study's pipeline: Repertoire TCRs were checked for matches against a reference library of SARS-CoV-2-specific TCRs that had been generated using the MIRA antigen-specificity platform. Breadth meant the fraction of unique TCRs that were SARS-CoV-2-associated, whereas depth meant the fraction of total T cells that were SARS-CoV-2-associated. Each spike-specific TCR was assigned to its reactive spike region and to a CD4 or CD8 class using the MIRA data. Log10-transformed breadth and depth values were compared by one-way ANOVA with Sidak's multiple comparisons tests. TCRdb limited this immuneACCESS table to in-frame rearrangements with V and J called. A share of clones is missing; checked studies link under half to unresolved V genes, and the rest is unexplained. V and J calls and clone size are copied from that table; D and trimming were computed from the DNA. The sample table holds 100,000 to 150,000 clones, of which more than 70% were seen once. The ten largest clones add up to roughly 1.4% of the sample.

In the paper's terms, the time point label means: baseline before first vaccination. Samples from vaccinated people were obtained from the UK trials COV001 and COV002, which included a single-blind randomized controlled phase 2/3 trial of AZD1222 (ChAdOx1 nCoV-19) in healthy adults. For TCRbeta chain sequencing, PBMC samples were collected from trial participants at day 0 and at day 28 after the second dose. CDR1 and CDR2 are drawn from the germline V gene: SQVTM, ANQGSEA. The CDR3 sequence holds 11 residues, the cysteine and phenylalanine included. Left in the record is the CDR3 DNA by itself, 33 bases read in frame from the first base. Trimming takes 4 bases from V and 12 bases from J, and the germline ends sit 13 bases apart.

This receptor was identified in an adult in good health. The chain couples TRBV29-1 to TRBJ2-1; no D segment can be confidently identified. The sequences come from peripheral blood, collected on day 0 of AZD1222 vaccination. CDR3 sequence: CSVGSIQMQFF. Here is the DNA: TGCAGCGTTGGCTCGATACAAATGCAGTTCTTC.